The clone carrying this T cell receptor beta chain has a single count. The CDR3 has 13 amino acids. Germline V gene lookup returns CDR1 SGDLS and CDR2 YYNGEE. The ends were cut back, 4 bases at V and 7 bases at J, with 12 bases in the middle. Here immunoSEQ multiplex PCR was the method, and the copy in TCRdb shows in-frame clones only, minus some. Altogether more than 95,000 clones are present, approximately 90% being singletons, with the ten largest covering 0.8% to 1%. This sample is drawn from a study of OX40 agonist ivuxolimab in advanced cancers. Whole-study context: Partial responses occurred in Three dose-escalation patients, one with hepatocellular carcinoma and two with cutaneous melanoma.

The sequencing here drew on CD4+ or CD8+ T cells sorted from blood, taken in a trial of the OX40 agonist ivuxolimab. V and J are TRBV9 and TRBJ1-3; D gene uncertain. The receptor's source is an adult with an advanced solid tumor such as melanoma, head and neck, liver or kidney cancer. The CDR3 nucleotides read TGTGCCAGCAGCCCTCTTGGGCAGAACACCATATATTTT. Encoded protein: CASSPLGQNTIYF.